One sample yielded the 16 T cell receptor beta chains listed below, sequenced in a study of T cells in Graves' hyperthyroidism and ophthalmopathy. Amplification yielded TCR beta CDR3 regions, with RNA transcripts as the source. HTBI primers were used for first-round RT-PCR of the TCR CDR3. Each CDR3 protein is one row after TCRdb ran MiXCR on the multiplex PCR reads. The sample yields hundreds of thousands of distinct CDR3 sequences, 38% seen once. Specimen: blood. The source of these receptors is a man aged 18 to 30 with Graves' hyperthyroidism.

The chain uses TRBV19 and TRBJ1-1; D ambiguous. Trimming removed 9 bases at V and 11 bases at J, with 31 bases between. The V gene's germline CDR1 is LNHDA and CDR2 SQIVND (reference sequence). There are 16 residues in the CDR3. CDR3 in DNA: TGTGCCAGCAGCTTGGACCTATCGCAGACGAGGTTGGGGGCTTTCTTT. Residues: CASSLDLSQTRLGAFF.

V and J are TRBV29-1 and TRBJ1-2; 12 bases fit TRBD1. The CDR3 is made up of 13 amino acids. Germline V lookup: CDR1 SQVTM, CDR2 ANQGSEA. In DNA form, the CDR3 reads TGCAGTGAACCCGGGACAGGGGGCCAGGGCTACACCTTC. Amino acid sequence: CSEPGTGGQGYTF.

Remarks on this clonotype: One end of the junction varies from germline; a read error may be responsible. The chain joins TRBV10-3 to TRBJ1-5; 7 nucleotides align to TRBD1. Germline lookup yields CDR1 ENHRY and CDR2 SYGVKD. The CDR3 contains 15 residues. The CDR3 spells CASSGEQGYNQPQHF. In DNA, the CDR3 is TGTGCCAGCAGTGGGGAACAGGGGTACAATCAGCCCCAGCATTTT.

About this clonotype: A much more abundant neighbour one base away suggests this may be a read error. V usage is TRBV9 and J usage is TRBJ2-2; 7 bases agree with TRBD1. J was trimmed by 4 bases and V by 7 bases; bases with no gene match: 4. The CDR3 has 13 amino acids. Per the germline V gene, CDR1 is SGDLS and CDR2 is YYNGEE. In DNA, the CDR3 is TGTGCCAGCGGGACAGACTGCACCGGGGAGCTGTTTTTT. Protein: CASGTDCTGELFF.

In its sample, this clonotype was seen many times. The chain joins TRBV29-1 to TRBJ2-7; TRBD1 or TRBD2 may be the D gene (5 bases each). The CDR3 length is 12 residues. Germline V gene lookup returns CDR1 SQVTM and CDR2 ANQGSEA. V was cut by 7 bases and J by 3 bases, with 13 bases left in between. This chain's CDR3 is CSGRDGDYEQYF. The CDR3 DNA follows: TGCAGCGGCCGGGACGGGGACTACGAGCAGTACTTC.

DNA for the CDR3: TGTGCCAGCAGCCAAGACACAGGGATTGGTGGCTACACCTTC. This encodes CASSQDTGIGGYTF. The J gene is TRBJ1-2, the V gene TRBV4-2; a possible D gene is TRBD1 (6 bases). Between the trimmed V and J ends, which lost 0 bases and 7 bases, there was a span of 12 bases. There are 14 residues in the CDR3. Per the germline V gene, CDR1 is LGHNA and CDR2 is YNFKEQ.

This clonotype has just a few counts. The chain recombines TRBV7-2 with TRBJ1-5; weak D call: TRBD1 (6 bases). This CDR3 is built from 15 residues. Germline V lookup: CDR1 SGHTA, CDR2 FQGNSA. The V end was cut by 5 bases, the J end by 3 bases, with 14 bases between. The CDR3 DNA reads as TGTGCCAGCAGCCAAGACGGACAGATCAATCAGCCCCAGCATTTT. Amino acids: CASSQDGQINQPQHF. Using reference TRBV7-2 and TRBJ1-5 for the parts outside the CDR3, the full variable domain is GAGVSQSPSNKVTEKGKDVELRCDPISGHTALYWYRQSLGQGLEFLIYFQGNSAPDKSGLPSDRFSAERTGGSVSTLTIQRTQQEDSAVYLCASSQDGQINQPQHFGDGTRLSIL.

The rearrangement links TRBV20-1 to TRBJ2-5, with 7 bases matching TRBD2. J lost 9 bases, V lost 0 bases, and 4 bases had no gene match. This CDR3 comprises 12 residues. Germline V CDR1 and CDR2: DFQATT, SNEGSKA (reference sequence). The CDR3 coding sequence is TGCAGTGCTAGAGAGGGAGGGGAGCCCCAGTACTTC. Amino acid sequence: CSAREGGEPQYF.

This clonotype was observed at least ten times. This rearrangement joins TRBV5-1 to TRBJ1-5; no clear D gene. V was pared by 0 bases and J by 7 bases, with 14 bases between. Germline CDR1 and CDR2: SGHRS and YFSETQ. The CDR3 is 15 residues long. The CDR3 region has the DNA TGCGCCAGCAGCTTGGTGGCGGGCGCGGGGCAGCCCCAGCATTTT. Translation gives CASSLVAGAGQPQHF.

This chain joins TRBV7-2 and TRBJ2-7; a possible D gene is TRBD2 (6 bases). Trimming left V 3 bases short and J 2 bases short, with 14 bases between. The CDR3 sequence is 15 residues long. Germline V gene sequence: CDR1 SGHTA, CDR2 FQGNSA. The CDR3 nucleotides are TGTGCCAGCAGCTTCAGGGAGGTTTCTCCCTACGAGCAGTACTTC. Protein: CASSFREVSPYEQYF.

On this clonotype: This may arise from a read error, as a much more abundant clone is one base away. CDR3 sequence: CASSYGVSYEQYF. DNA of the CDR3: TGTGCCAGCAGTTACGGGGTTTCCTACGAGCAGTACTTC. The gene calls are TRBV12-3 or TRBV12-4 and TRBJ2-7; perhaps TRBD2 as D (5 bases). The CDR3 spans 13 residues. Trimming pared 4 bases from V and 1 base from J, leaving 8 bases between.

This clonotype has ten or more counts. The genes are TRBV7-9 and TRBJ1-2; D unresolved. The CDR3 extends over 14 amino acids. V lost 1 base and J 8 bases, leaving 14 bases between the germline ends. Per the germline V gene, CDR1 is SEHNR and CDR2 is FQNEAQ (reference sequence). The CDR3 nucleotides are TGTGCCAGCAGCTTAGAGGCGGGCAGTTTCGGCTACACCTTC. Translation gives CASSLEAGSFGYTF. Based on the CDR3 plus reference TRBV7-9 and TRBJ1-2, the full variable domain is DTGVSQNPRHKITKRGQNVTFRCDPISEHNRLYWYRQTLGQGPEFLTYFQNEAQLEKSRLLSDRFSAERPKGSFSTLEIQRTEQGDSAMYLCASSLEAGSFGYTFGSGTRLTVV.

The chain is built from TRBV29-1 and TRBJ2-5, with D possibly TRBD2 on 6 matching bases. Germline V gene sequence: CDR1 SQVTM, CDR2 ANQGSEA. The CDR3 length is 12 residues. Trimming left V 7 bases short and J 9 bases short, with 18 bases between. For the CDR3, the DNA is TGCAGCGACCGGGACTCACCCCGGGCCCAGTACTTC. Amino acid sequence: CSDRDSPRAQYF. Full variable domain (rest looked up from reference TRBV29-1 and TRBJ2-5): SAVISQKPSRDICQRGTSLTIQCQVDSQVTMMFWYRQQPGQSLTLIATANQGSEATYESGFVIDKFPISRPNLTFSTLTVSNMSPEDSSIYLCSDRDSPRAQYFGPGTRLLVL.

The table lists this clonotype with many counts. The chain recombines TRBV9 with TRBJ1-6; TRBD1 agrees at 8 bases. This CDR3 is built from 15 residues. Germline-derived CDR1 and CDR2 are SGDLS and YYNGEE. V trimming: 3 bases; J trimming: 8 bases; junction bases outside the gene matches: 7. Here the CDR3 reads CASSGTGRGDSPLHF. CDR3 DNA sequence: TGTGCCAGCAGCGGGACAGGGCGGGGGGATTCACCCCTCCACTTT.

The V and J genes are TRBV12-5 and TRBJ1-4; D gene unclear. Germline V gives CDR1 LGHNT, CDR2 FRNRAP. The CDR3 length is 14 residues. V lost 3 bases and J 1 base, leaving 6 bases between the germline ends. For the CDR3, the DNA is TGTGCTAGTGGTTTTTTCGGAACTAATGAAAAACTGTTTTTT. Translating it yields CASGFFGTNEKLFF.

This rearrangement joins TRBV29-1 to TRBJ2-5; 7 bases map to TRBD1. After removal of 3 bases from V and 9 bases from J, the junction contained 4 bases not matched to a gene. The CDR3 has 11 amino acids. Germline V gene lookup returns CDR1 SQVTM and CDR2 ANQGSEA. CDR3 bases: TGCAGCGTTGAGGGCGACAGGGCCCAGTACTTC. This sequence encodes CSVEGDRAQYF. The full variable domain, with the rest looked up from reference TRBV29-1 and TRBJ2-5, is SAVISQKPSRDICQRGTSLTIQCQVDSQVTMMFWYRQQPGQSLTLIATANQGSEATYESGFVIDKFPISRPNLTFSTLTVSNMSPEDSSIYLCSVEGDRAQYFGPGTRLLVL.